This record covers a single T cell receptor (beta chain). The antigen is undetermined. This specimen belongs to a study of cytomegalovirus exposure and HLA in healthy donors. The wider study: Early release data held 85 million or so unique TCRs from HLA-typed donors.

PCR involved 60 Vbeta and 13 Jbeta primers. Assay: immunoSEQ multiplex PCR; the TCRdb copy retains only in-frame clones and omits some. The sample has around 130,000 clones, 70% to 80% seen once; the top ten hold approximately 3.1%. The study's findings and limits: According to the study, some 160 TCR beta chains were cytomegalovirus-associated. A later analysis linked a missense variant in DCLRE1C to the trimming of TCR beta V and J genes. Prior analysis indicated that the majority of TCR beta V segments exhibited productivity approximately 90% or approximately 30% of the time.

The CDR3 totals 13 residues. From germline, CDR1 is SQVTM and CDR2 ANQGSEA. With 7 bases removed from V and 2 bases from J, the gap between germline ends came to 14 bases. The specimen sequenced was PBMCs. The receptor's source is a young man in good health and CMV-seronegative. The J gene is TRBJ2-5, the V gene TRBV29-1; D may be TRBD2 (5 bases). The CDR3 region is CSATGPGQETQYF. The CDR3 DNA reads TGCAGCGCCACCGGACCGGGGCAAGAGACCCAGTACTTC. The full variable domain, rest sourced from reference TRBV29-1 and TRBJ2-5, is SAVISQKPSRDICQRGTSLTIQCQVDSQVTMMFWYRQQPGQSLTLIATANQGSEATYESGFVIDKFPISRPNLTFSTLTVSNMSPEDSSIYLCSATGPGQETQYFGPGTRLLVL.